The clone carrying this T cell receptor (beta chain) came up many times. Antigen unknown. Germline loops: CDR1 SGHRS, CDR2 YFSETQ. The CDR3 contains 14 residues. Trimming left V 3 bases short and J 1 base short, with 9 bases between. This entry comes from a study of T-cell memory formation after mild COVID-19. Findings of the study overall: Clones which contracted sat mainly in CM and EM if CD4+, and in EMRA if CD8+. Cross-reactive memory seemingly joined, as some responding clones were found in pre-infection memory.

Each CDR3 protein gets one entry after TCRdb re-called the 5' RACE reads with MiXCR. This table has roughly 550,000 distinct CDR3 sequences, roughly 22% appearing once. The sequenced sample consisted of PBMCs or a T cell subset sorted from them (not recorded which). This TCR came from an adult woman who had mild COVID-19 (a few samples of this study predate the infection). Cell type and time point are not known. This chain joins TRBV5-1 and TRBJ2-3; D is undetermined. CDR3 bases: TGCGCCAGCAGCTACTCTGCAGGCACAGATACGCAGTATTTT. It codes for CASSYSAGTDTQYF.